This T cell receptor (beta chain) was recorded in a study of blood T cell repertoires in COVID-19. Study information: The cDNA or gDNA used as material had been derived from T cells, B-cell-depleted T cells, or PBMCs.

The study assigned cohorts using participant-reported clinical history. The study counted Cohort 3 donors as recovered given two negative PCRs, clearance, or symptom resolution. Profiled with immunoSEQ multiplex PCR; TCRdb holds only in-frame clones, not every one. The sample contains approximately 230,000 clones, 82% of which appear only once. CDR3 length: 15 amino acids. The germline gives CDR1 SGDLS, CDR2 YYNGEE. V gave up 0 bases and J gave up 2 bases; unmatched junction bases: 0. The sequence was collected from a middle-aged man who had recovered from COVID-19. The chain recombines TRBV9 with TRBJ2-1; 9 bases are shared with TRBD2. Material: PBMCs or T cells enriched from blood (not recorded which). The CDR3 DNA is TGTGCCAGCAGCGTAGGCGGGGGGGCCTACAATGAGCAGTTCTTC. It codes for CASSVGGGAYNEQFF.